A single sample gave rise to the 24 T cell receptor beta chains below, sequenced in a study of early T cells in non-severe SARS-CoV-2 infection (dated by TCRdb to 2020 to 2023). Library preparation was by 5' RACE. TCRdb shows the sequencer as NextSeq 500. Clones were called with MiXCR by TCRdb after fastp trimmed the public reads at Q25, and only in-frame beta chains were retained. Every CDR3 protein is listed once, alongside the most common genes and DNA of its rows. Present in this sample are about 82,000 distinct CDR3 sequences, about 13% of which were seen just once. Of the sample, about 6.1% is held by the ten largest clones. The sample was whole blood. Receptors originate from an adult who was a healthcare worker with PCR-confirmed SARS-CoV-2 infection or an uninfected control (not recorded which).

This clonotype has a handful of counts. The chain recombines TRBV6-2 or TRBV6-3 with TRBJ2-7, with D perhaps assigned TRBD1 or TRBD2 (5 bases each). Germline loops: CDR1 MNHEY, CDR2 SVGEGT. Trimming cost V 6 bases and J 7 bases, with 13 bases left between them. The CDR3 has 12 residues. The CDR3 bases are TGTGCCAGCAGATTCCGGGACGGGGAGCAGTACTTC. Encoded protein: CASRFRDGEQYF.

This clonotype was recorded at least ten times. The chain combines TRBV6-1 with TRBJ1-2; 7 positions match TRBD1. The CDR3 is made up of 14 amino acids. CDR1 is MNHNS, CDR2 SASEGT, per germline. J lost 7 bases, V lost 4 bases, and 9 bases had no gene match. The CDR3 loop is CASSVNRGSSGYTF. In DNA, the CDR3 is TGTGCCAGCAGTGTCAACAGGGGATCGTCTGGCTACACCTTC.

This clonotype has only a few counts. The V gene is TRBV7-3, the J gene TRBJ1-1; D is perhaps TRBD1 (5 bases). This CDR3 contains 15 residues. Trimming left V 0 bases short and J 1 base short, with 9 bases between. Germline lookup yields CDR1 SGHTA and CDR2 FQGTGA. Written as DNA, the CDR3 is TGTGCCAGCAGCTTAACGCCAGGGTCGAACACTGAAGCTTTCTTT. This codes for CASSLTPGSNTEAFF.

The V call is TRBV6-2 or TRBV6-3, the J call TRBJ1-1; TRBD1 matches at 8 bases. The length of the CDR3 is 16 residues. The V gene's germline CDR1 is MNHEY and CDR2 SVGEGT. V shed 6 bases, J shed 8 bases, and the junction held 17 bases outside the gene matches. The chain's CDR3 is CASRPGQGKEWGEAFF. The CDR3 region has the DNA TGTGCCAGCAGACCCGGACAGGGAAAAGAATGGGGCGAAGCTTTCTTT.

This clonotype has a handful of counts. CDR3 sequence: CASSLEQGAEAFF. The CDR3 region has the DNA TGTGCCAGCAGCTTAGAGCAGGGCGCTGAAGCTTTCTTT. The chain uses TRBV7-9 and TRBJ1-1; TRBD1 might be the D (5 bases). The germline V and J ends were trimmed by 1 base and 6 bases, with 9 bases remaining between them. This CDR3 is built from 13 residues. Germline CDR1 reads SEHNR; CDR2 reads FQNEAQ (reference sequence).

This clonotype was counted a few times. The V call is TRBV24-1, the J call TRBJ2-2; D gene unclear. This CDR3 is 15 amino acids long. Trimming stripped 1 base from V and 5 bases from J, with 10 bases between. Germline V lookup: CDR1 KGHDR, CDR2 SFDVKD. CDR3 nucleotide sequence: TGTGCCACCAGTGATTTCCAGACAAAAACCGGGGAGCTGTTTTTT. Translation gives CATSDFQTKTGELFF.

This clonotype occurred many times. The genes are TRBV5-1 and TRBJ1-6; weak D call: TRBD1 (5 bases). V was pared by 1 base and J by 5 bases, with 7 bases between. Per germline, CDR1 SGHRS and CDR2 YFSETQ. The CDR3 covers 14 residues. CDR3 coding DNA: TGCGCCAGCAGCTTGATACAGGATAATTCACCCCTCCACTTT. This gives the protein CASSLIQDNSPLHF.

The sample holds many counts of this clonotype. This sequence joins TRBV7-8 and TRBJ2-5; TRBD1 is a possible D gene (5 bases). The CDR3 has 16 amino acids. Germline assignment: CDR1 SGHVS and CDR2 FQNEAQ. V lost 1 base to trimming and J lost 1 base, with 13 bases between them. CDR3 coding DNA: TGTGCCAGCAGCTTAGGGGGCAGGACCCGCCAAGAGACCCAGTACTTC. This translates into CASSLGGRTRQETQYF.

A few counts support this clonotype. This chain joins TRBV5-1 and TRBJ1-5; D unclear. The CDR3 is made up of 14 amino acids. Trimming took off 0 bases at V and 5 bases at J, with 9 bases between the two ends. CDR1 and CDR2 (germline): SGHRS, YFSETQ. CDR3 amino acids: CASSLGQKDQPQHF. Written as DNA, the CDR3 is TGCGCCAGCAGCTTGGGACAAAAAGATCAGCCCCAGCATTTT. Combining the CDR3 with reference TRBV5-1 and TRBJ1-5 gives the whole variable domain KAGVTQTPRYLIKTRGQQVTLSCSPISGHRSVSWYQQTPGQGLQFLFEYFSETQRNKGNFPGRFSGRQFSNSRSEMNVSTLELGDSALYLCASSLGQKDQPQHFGDGTRLSIL.

With regard to this clonotype: Possible read error: a much larger clone is one base away. The chain joins TRBV28 to TRBJ2-3; D unclear. CDR1 is MDHEN and CDR2 is SYDVKM in the germline V gene. CDR3 length: 11 residues. Between the trimmed V and J ends, which lost 6 bases and 5 bases, there was a span of 6 bases. The CDR3 sequence: CASSVGDTQYF. CDR3 nucleotides: TGTGCCAGCAGCGTCGGAGATACGCAGTATTTT.

This clonotype was recorded many times. The rearrangement uses TRBV12-3 or TRBV12-4 and TRBJ1-4; 7 bases map to TRBD1. V lost 1 base, J lost 4 bases, and 9 bases stayed unmatched. The CDR3 extends over 17 amino acids. CDR3 in amino acids: CASSLEGAGAGNEKLFF. In nucleotides, the CDR3 is TGTGCCAGCAGTTTAGAGGGGGCAGGGGCCGGTAATGAAAAACTGTTTTTT.

This clonotype was detected many times. DNA for the CDR3: TGTGCCAGCATGCTAGCGGCGGTCGATAATCAGCCCCAGCATTTT. It is translated as CASMLAAVDNQPQHF. This rearrangement joins TRBV6-6 to TRBJ1-5; D is undetermined. The CDR3 has 15 residues. Looked up from germline, CDR1 is MNHNY and CDR2 is SVGAGI (reference sequence). The V end was cut by 7 bases, the J end by 4 bases, with 17 bases between.

This clonotype appeared a few times. The genes are TRBV20-1 and TRBJ2-7; the match to TRBD2 covers 10 bases. Germline trimming cut 0 bases from V and 4 bases from J; bases unmatched to any gene: 6. Germline V gene sequence: CDR1 DFQATT, CDR2 SNEGSKA (reference sequence). This CDR3 contains 15 residues. The CDR3 spells CSARDPRTSGYEQYF. The CDR3 DNA reads as TGCAGTGCTAGAGACCCTCGGACTAGCGGTTACGAGCAGTACTTC.

This clonotype was counted many times. The CDR3 DNA is TGTGCCAGCAGTGAATTAGCGGGGGCGCAAACCGGGGAGCTGTTTTTT. It is translated as CASSELAGAQTGELFF. This chain joins TRBV2 and TRBJ2-2; 9 bases align to TRBD2. Germline CDR1 SNHLY, CDR2 FYNNEI. The CDR3 consists of 16 residues. The ends lost 2 bases at V and 5 bases at J; junction bases unmatched: 6.

This clonotype was detected a few times. V is TRBV6-1 and J is TRBJ2-7; D remains ambiguous. The V end was cut by 4 bases, the J end by 3 bases, with 10 bases between. The germline gives CDR1 MNHNS, CDR2 SASEGT. The CDR3 sequence is 13 residues long. CDR3 amino acids: CASSGGPFYEQYF. The CDR3 nucleotides are TGTGCCAGCAGTGGTGGGCCTTTCTACGAGCAGTACTTC.

This sequence joins TRBV6-5 and TRBJ1-2; D not resolved. The CDR3 is 13 residues long. Germline CDR1 MNHEY, CDR2 SVGAGI. The V end was cut by 7 bases, the J end by 1 base, with 10 bases between. CDR3 protein: CASKQTLNYGYTF. Written as DNA, the CDR3 is TGTGCCAGCAAACAGACCCTTAACTATGGCTACACCTTC.

The DNA for the CDR3 is TGTGCCAGCAGTTTAGGAGAAGGGAGTCTCCTCCATCAGCCCCAGCATTTT. Its translation is CASSLGEGSLLHQPQHF. The gene calls are TRBV12-3 or TRBV12-4 and TRBJ1-5; no clear D gene. The CDR3 runs to 17 residues. Deletions cut 1 base from V and 5 bases from J, with 18 bases between.

The table lists this clonotype with a few counts. The J gene is TRBJ1-1, the V gene TRBV20-1; D is possibly TRBD1 (5 bases). Trimming left V 2 bases short and J 1 base short, with 8 bases between. The CDR3 runs 13 residues. Germline CDR1 and CDR2: DFQATT and SNEGSKA (reference sequence). The CDR3 coding sequence is TGCAGTGCTAGACAGGGAAGGAACACTGAAGCTTTCTTT. It yields the protein CSARQGRNTEAFF.

This clonotype was seen only a few times. The chain employs TRBV6-1 and TRBJ1-6; D not resolved. CDR1 and CDR2 from the germline V gene are MNHNS and SASEGT. The CDR3 extends over 12 amino acids. Trimming cost V 6 bases and J 17 bases, with 17 bases left between them. Written as DNA, the CDR3 is TGTGCCAGCAGCCATCCGAGGTCGCCCTTCCACTTT. Amino acids: CASSHPRSPFHF.

V gene TRBV7-6 combines with J gene TRBJ2-3; possible D gene TRBD2, 6 bases. V lost 5 bases and J lost 2, with 17 bases in between. The CDR3 is 16 amino acids. The germline CDR1 and CDR2 sequences are SGHVS and FNYEAQ. CDR3 residues: CASSQLASTITDTQYF. CDR3 coding DNA: TGTGCCAGCAGCCAGCTAGCGTCTACTATCACAGATACGCAGTATTTT.

This clonotype was seen more than once but under ten times. The rearrangement links TRBV3-1 to TRBJ1-1, with 11 nucleotides matching TRBD1. CDR1 and CDR2 (germline): LGHDT, YNNKEL (reference sequence). The junction had 4 bases not matched to a gene; V was cut back by 5 bases and J by 5 bases. The CDR3 spans 14 residues. The CDR3 sequence is CASSGQGAGTEAFF. The CDR3 nucleotides read TGTGCCAGCAGCGGACAGGGGGCAGGAACTGAAGCTTTCTTT.

This clonotype was counted only a few times. J is TRBJ2-7 and V is TRBV11-2, with 12 bases fitting TRBD2. The CDR3 length is 16 residues. Looked up from germline, CDR1 is SGHAT and CDR2 is FQNNGV. The V gene end was trimmed by 5 bases and the J gene end by 6 bases; junction bases not matched to a gene: 11. CDR3 loop: CASSPGLAGLKGEQYF. Written as DNA, the CDR3 is TGTGCCAGCAGCCCCGGACTAGCGGGGTTAAAAGGCGAGCAGTACTTC.

This clonotype was observed once. This chain uses TRBV12-3 or TRBV12-4 with TRBJ2-5; a weak D match, TRBD2 (7 bases). The CDR3 length is 15 residues. Trimming cost V 6 bases and J 5 bases, with 19 bases left between them. CDR3 DNA sequence: TGTGCCAGCAGCAAGACAGTGGCGGGGGCGGAGACCCAGTACTTC. Protein product: CASSKTVAGAETQYF.

This clonotype was observed at least ten times. V gene TRBV7-2 combines with J gene TRBJ1-2, with D uncertain. V shed 4 bases and J shed 0 bases, with 9 bases lying between them. The CDR3 contains 14 residues. The germline CDR1 and CDR2 sequences are SGHTA and FQGNSA. The CDR3 sequence is CASSSPDANYGYTF. For the CDR3, the DNA is TGTGCCAGCAGCTCCCCAGACGCTAACTATGGCTACACCTTC.